These 20 T cell receptor beta chains originate from one sample sequenced in a study of blood T cell repertoires in COVID-19. This table comes from immunoSEQ multiplex PCR, and its TCRdb copy is limited to in-frame clones, with some not included. Of nearly 15,000 clones listed, roughly 80% were seen once; the top ten hold roughly 15%. Sequencing used peripheral blood. Every receptor here comes from a human donor in a cohort sampled during active COVID-19.

Only a few counts were recorded for this clone. This chain connects TRBV27 to TRBJ2-7; weak D call: TRBD1 (6 bases). V lost 6 bases, J lost 2 bases, and 11 bases lay in between. Germline V gene lookup returns CDR1 MNHEY and CDR2 SMNVEV (reference sequence). The CDR3 loop spans 13 amino acids. The DNA for the CDR3 is TGTGCCAGCAGCGTGGACAGCCCCTACGAGCAGTACTTC. Residues: CASSVDSPYEQYF.

This clone has only a few counts. In nucleotides, the CDR3 is TGTGCCAGCAGCTTAGAAAGAGGGCAGTTCTTC. Protein product: CASSLERGQFF. The chain recombines TRBV11-3 with TRBJ2-1; D unclear. Germline CDR1 reads SGHNT; CDR2 reads YENEEA. The CDR3 spans 11 residues. V lost 0 bases, J lost 12 bases, and 6 bases lay in between.

This chain's CDR3 is CASSQDRASGGDTQYF. CDR3 sequence (DNA): TGTGCCAGCAGCCAAGATCGGGCTAGCGGGGGGGATACGCAGTATTTT. The V gene is TRBV4-2, the J gene TRBJ2-3; 11 bases fit TRBD2. The CDR3 is 16 residues long. The junction had 5 bases not matched to a gene; V was cut back by 0 bases and J by 6 bases. CDR1 and CDR2 from the germline V gene are LGHNA and YNFKEQ.

This chain uses TRBV7-3 with TRBJ2-2, with unresolved D. Germline V gives CDR1 SGHTA, CDR2 FQGTGA. The CDR3 is 14 amino acids. Trimming cost V 5 bases and J 0 bases, with 7 bases left between them. Here the CDR3 DNA reads TGTGCCAGCAGCCGAACAGCGAACACCGGGGAGCTGTTTTTT. Encoded protein: CASSRTANTGELFF.

CDR3 region: CASSLTALGEQYF. The CDR3 coding sequence is TGTGCCAGCAGTCTGACAGCCTTAGGCGAGCAGTACTTC. V is TRBV28 and J is TRBJ2-7, with D possibly TRBD1 on 5 matching bases. Germline V gene lookup returns CDR1 MDHEN and CDR2 SYDVKM. The CDR3 has 13 residues. Trimming took 5 bases from V and 6 from J, leaving 14 bases between them.

This CDR3 is CASSPRGRGGIDTQYF. CDR3 sequence (DNA): TGTGCCAGCAGCCCAAGAGGGAGGGGGGGTATCGATACGCAGTATTTT. This sequence joins TRBV5-4 and TRBJ2-3, with TRBD2 as a possible D gene (7 bases). The CDR3 loop spans 16 amino acids. Germline CDR1 SGHNT, CDR2 YYREEE (reference sequence). The V and J ends lost 4 bases and 6 bases respectively, with 21 bases between them.

The chain recombines TRBV6-2 or TRBV6-3 with TRBJ2-1; TRBD2 aligns across 13 bases. This CDR3 region has 16 residues. With V trimmed by 6 bases and J by 8 bases, 10 bases remained unmatched. The germline V gene encodes CDR1 MNHEY and CDR2 SVGEGT. DNA of the CDR3: TGTGCCAGCAGCGACCCGGGGACTAGCGGGGTAGATGAGCAGTTCTTC. The encoded protein is CASSDPGTSGVDEQFF.

This clone was seen a handful of times. This sequence joins TRBV12-3 or TRBV12-4 and TRBJ2-7, with 7 nucleotides matching TRBD1. This CDR3 has 13 amino acids. After removal of 5 bases from V and 5 bases from J, the junction contained 6 bases not matched to a gene. In nucleotides, the CDR3 is TGTGCCAGCAGTATTGGGACAGTGGACGAGCAGTACTTC. Encoded protein: CASSIGTVDEQYF.

This sequence joins TRBV6-1 and TRBJ1-6, with D tentatively TRBD1 (5 bases). The germline V and J ends were trimmed by 0 bases and 7 bases, with 13 bases remaining between them. Germline-derived CDR1 and CDR2 are MNHNS and SASEGT. The CDR3 length is 16 residues. This chain's CDR3 is CASSEAAGGVNSPLHF. DNA for the CDR3: TGTGCCAGCAGTGAAGCGGCCGGGGGTGTGAATTCACCCCTCCACTTT.

In the case of this clone: Sequence at one end of the junction differs from germline and may be a read error. The chain links TRBV28 to TRBJ2-7, with 10 positions matching TRBD2. Germline V gene lookup returns CDR1 MDHEN and CDR2 SYDVKM. CDR3 length equals 12 residues. This CDR3 reads CASSPPGLAETF. The DNA of the CDR3 is TGTGCCAGCAGTCCCCCCGGACTAGCGGAGACTTTC.

This clone was detected a few times. V and J are TRBV3-1 (or the pseudogene TRBV3-2) and TRBJ2-5; 8 nucleotides line up with TRBD1. The length of the CDR3 is 17 residues. The junction had 14 bases not matched to a gene; V was cut back by 3 bases and J by 5 bases. Germline V gene sequence: CDR1 LGHDT, CDR2 YNNKEL (reference sequence). The CDR3 DNA follows: TGTGCCAGCAGCCACCCCTTGACAGGGGTAGGGGGGGAGACCCAGTACTTC. Amino acid sequence: CASSHPLTGVGGETQYF.

Only a few counts were recorded for this clone. The chain uses TRBV10-3 and TRBJ2-6; weak D call: TRBD1 (6 bases). The CDR3 consists of 19 residues. The germline V gene encodes CDR1 ENHRY and CDR2 SYGVKD. V dropped 1 base and J dropped 4 bases, with 20 bases sitting between them. Here the CDR3 DNA reads TGTGCCATCAGTGAGTTTAACAGGGTAACAGTTCGGGGGGCCAACGTCCTGACTTTC. Its translation: CAISEFNRVTVRGANVLTF.

The V and J genes are TRBV7-8 and TRBJ1-1, with TRBD1 identical over 7 bases. This CDR3 is built from 14 residues. The germline V gene encodes CDR1 SGHVS and CDR2 FQNEAQ. Trimming cost V 6 bases and J 8 bases; bases outside gene matches: 12. The CDR3: CASRPDRVRTEAFF. CDR3 sequence (DNA): TGTGCCAGCAGACCCGACAGGGTCAGGACCGAAGCTTTCTTT.

The rearrangement joins TRBV7-6 to TRBJ1-3; D is unresolved. Deletions cut 1 base from V and 1 base from J, with 5 bases between. The CDR3 extends over 14 amino acids. The germline CDR1 and CDR2 sequences are SGHVS and FNYEAQ. DNA of the CDR3: TGTGCCAGCAGCTTAGGGGAGTCTGGAAACACCATATATTTT. Protein: CASSLGESGNTIYF.

The J gene is TRBJ2-7, the V gene TRBV7-2; 8 bases agree with TRBD2. The CDR3 totals 14 residues. From germline, CDR1 is SGHTA and CDR2 FQGNSA. V was clipped by 6 bases and J by 7 bases; unmatched bases: 11. This chain's CDR3 is CASSALSGSGEQYF. CDR3 bases: TGTGCCAGCAGTGCCCTGAGCGGGAGTGGAGAGCAGTACTTC.

This chain joins TRBV5-6 and TRBJ2-1; 8 bases line up with TRBD2. The CDR3 covers 15 residues. CDR1 is SGHDT, CDR2 YYEEEE, per germline. The V gene end was trimmed by 2 bases and the J gene end by 4 bases; junction bases not matched to a gene: 5. The CDR3 bases are TGTGCCAGCAGCTTCCGAACTAGCGGTTACAATGAGCAGTTCTTC. Amino acid sequence: CASSFRTSGYNEQFF.

This rearrangement joins TRBV18 to TRBJ2-3, with TRBD1 identical over 9 bases. Germline V gives CDR1 KGHSH, CDR2 LQKENI. J lost 1 base, V lost 2 bases, and 10 bases had no gene match. This CDR3 has 18 residues. DNA for the CDR3: TGTGCCAGCTCACCAGCTAGGACAGGGGAAGGGGGCACAGATACGCAGTATTTT. Translating it yields CASSPARTGEGGTDTQYF.

The genes are TRBV2 and TRBJ2-7, with D maybe TRBD2 (6 bases). The V and J ends lost 6 bases and 5 bases respectively, with 20 bases between them. This CDR3 contains 15 residues. Germline V CDR1 and CDR2: SNHLY, FYNNEI. The CDR3 loop reads CASSRDSIGINEQYF. The CDR3 DNA is TGTGCCAGCAGCCGGGACTCCATTGGCATAAACGAGCAGTACTTC.

V usage is TRBV6-1 and J usage is TRBJ1-5, with D possibly matching TRBD1 (6 bases). The length of the CDR3 is 15 residues. Germline-derived CDR1 and CDR2 are MNHNS and SASEGT. Trimming took off 0 bases at V and 5 bases at J, with 11 bases between the two ends. The CDR3 sequence: CASSEAGGAHQPQHF. For the CDR3, the DNA is TGTGCCAGCAGTGAAGCGGGGGGGGCCCATCAGCCCCAGCATTTT.

The rearrangement joins TRBV27 to TRBJ2-7, with 7 bases aligning to TRBD1. Germline V gene lookup returns CDR1 MNHEY and CDR2 SMNVEV (reference sequence). Unmatched junction bases numbered 6, after V lost 5 bases and J lost 5 bases. This CDR3 is built from 13 residues. The CDR3 DNA follows: TGTGCCAGCAGTGGTGGGACAGTTGACGAGCAGTACTTC. Encoded protein: CASSGGTVDEQYF.